This T cell receptor beta chain was retrieved from a study of blood T cell repertoires in COVID-19. About the study: Spain, Italy and the United States supplied samples that represented acute and convalescent COVID-19. T cells, B-cell-depleted T cells, or PBMCs provided the cDNA or gDNA that served as material.

With 8 bases removed from V and 0 bases from J, the gap between germline ends came to 10 bases. Germline V CDR1 and CDR2: KGHDR, SFDVKD. The CDR3 runs 14 residues. In the authors' methods: Amplified reference gene primers provided the basis for estimating nucleated cell counts. The method was immunoSEQ multiplex PCR; TCRdb's version includes in-frame clones alone and lacks a portion of them. V, J and clone size were drawn from that table, and D and trimming were deduced from the DNA. The data contain 200,000 to 250,000 clones, 80% to 85% of them singletons. Sequenced material: peripheral blood. V gene TRBV24-1 combines with J gene TRBJ1-3; weak D call: TRBD1 (6 bases). The source of this sequence is a man younger than 40 with active or convalescent COVID-19. The CDR3 loop is CATMDSSSGNTIYF. The CDR3 DNA reads as TGTGCCACCATGGACAGCTCCTCTGGAAACACCATATATTTT.